This T cell receptor beta chain was recovered during a study of persistence of HIV-infected CD4 T cells. General observations from the study: Within sorted populations, more oligoclonal TCRs accompanied more oligoclonal proviruses.

Points on this clone: No antigen is known for it.

This was the immunoSEQ version 4 assay in survey mode. Here immunoSEQ multiplex PCR was the method, and the copy in TCRdb shows in-frame clones only, minus some. The data hold about 40,000 clones, with 70% to 80% observed a single time. V trimming: 5 bases; J trimming: 3 bases; junction bases outside the gene matches: 7. CDR1 is SGHTA and CDR2 is FQGNSA in the germline V gene. The CDR3 spans 15 residues. An overlapping HIV-1 Gag peptide pool stimulated these cells at 0.85 to 1 ug/peptide/mL. Memory cells lacking CD40L and CD69 with high CD45RO were sorted. CD4+ T cell counts exceeded 400 cells/uL; CMV serology was positive.

The chain uses TRBV7-2 and TRBJ2-5; 9 bases match TRBD2. This TCR derives from an adult man with HIV who was CMV-seropositive. The sequencing used CD4+ T cells sorted from PBMCs after roughly 18-hour stimulation, collected from a patient who received antiretroviral therapy. CDR3 coding DNA: TGTGCCAGCAGCACCGGACTAGCGTGGGAAGAGACCCAGTACTTC. It yields the protein CASSTGLAWEETQYF.